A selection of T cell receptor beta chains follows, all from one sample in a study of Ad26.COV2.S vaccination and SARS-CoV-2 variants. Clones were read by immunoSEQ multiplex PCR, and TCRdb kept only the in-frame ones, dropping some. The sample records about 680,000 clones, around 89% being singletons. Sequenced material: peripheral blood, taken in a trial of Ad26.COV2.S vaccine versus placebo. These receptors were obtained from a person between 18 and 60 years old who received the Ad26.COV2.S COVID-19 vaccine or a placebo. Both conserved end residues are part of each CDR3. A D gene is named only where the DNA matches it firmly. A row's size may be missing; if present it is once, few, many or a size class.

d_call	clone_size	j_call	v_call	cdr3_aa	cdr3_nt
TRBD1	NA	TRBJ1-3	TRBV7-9	CASSLGDRGLSSGNTIYF	TGTGCCAGCAGCTTAGGGGACAGGGGGTTATCCTCTGGAAACACCATATATTTT
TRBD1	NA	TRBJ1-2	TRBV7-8	CASSPRTGEYGYTF	TGTGCCAGCAGCCCACGGACAGGCGAGTATGGCTACACCTTC
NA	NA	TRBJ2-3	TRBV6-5	CASRVGPTTDTQYF	TGTGCCAGCAGGGTCGGACCAACCACAGATACGCAGTATTTT
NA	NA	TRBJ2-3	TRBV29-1	CSADSGGTDTQYF	TGCAGCGCCGATTCCGGGGGCACAGATACGCAGTATTTT
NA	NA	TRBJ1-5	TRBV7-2	CASSLGGPGVNQPQHF	TGTGCCAGCAGCTTAGGAGGGCCAGGCGTCAATCAGCCCCAGCATTTT
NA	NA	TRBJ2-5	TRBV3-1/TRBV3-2	CASSPPWGNGKTQYF	TGTGCCAGCAGCCCCCCCTGGGGCAATGGAAAGACCCAGTACTTC
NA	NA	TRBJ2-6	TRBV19	CASSSRTASGANVLTF	TGTGCCAGTAGTTCCCGGACAGCCTCTGGGGCCAACGTCCTGACTTTC
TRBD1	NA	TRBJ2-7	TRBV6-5	CASSYSNRGAYEQYF	TGTGCCAGCAGTTACTCGAACAGGGGGGCCTACGAGCAGTACTTC
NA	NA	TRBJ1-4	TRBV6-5	CASMRTKEKLFF	TGTGCCAGCATGAGGACGAAGGAAAAACTGTTTTTT
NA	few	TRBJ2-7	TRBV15	CATSRGRGGRFTYEQYF	TGTGCCACCAGCAGGGGGCGTGGGGGGCGGTTCACCTACGAGCAGTACTTC
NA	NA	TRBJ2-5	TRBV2	CATVRGYGETQYF	TGTGCCACGGTGAGGGGGTATGGTGAGACCCAGTACTTC
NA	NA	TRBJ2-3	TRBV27	CASRIRRDGFSTDTQYF	TGTGCCAGCAGAATCCGACGGGACGGGTTCTCCACAGATACGCAGTATTTT
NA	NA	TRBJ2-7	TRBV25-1	CASSQDPPYEQYF	TGTGCCAGCAGTCAGGATCCTCCCTACGAGCAGTACTTC
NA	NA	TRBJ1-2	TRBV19	CATQSAYGYTF	TGTGCCACGCAGAGCGCGTATGGCTACACCTTC
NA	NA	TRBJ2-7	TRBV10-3	CAISDGAGRVYEQYF	TGTGCCATCAGTGATGGGGCAGGACGGGTATACGAGCAGTACTTC
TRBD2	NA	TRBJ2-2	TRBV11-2	CASRNPGRGTGTGELFF	TGTGCCAGCAGGAACCCGGGGCGGGGGACCGGGACCGGGGAGCTGTTTTTT
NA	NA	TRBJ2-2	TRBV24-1	CATMAGTGELFF	TGTGCCACCATGGCAGGAACCGGGGAGCTGTTTTTT
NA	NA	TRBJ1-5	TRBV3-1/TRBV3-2	CASSQDSAGNQPQHF	TGTGCCAGCAGCCAAGACTCGGCTGGCAATCAGCCCCAGCATTTT
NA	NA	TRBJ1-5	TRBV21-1	CASSKFAGGNQPQHF	NA
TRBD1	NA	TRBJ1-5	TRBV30	CAWSTRDRGRRGNQPQHF	TGTGCCTGGAGTACCCGGGACAGGGGGCGCCGGGGCAATCAGCCCCAGCATTTT
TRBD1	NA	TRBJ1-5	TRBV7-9	CASSRTGDSNQPQHF	TGTGCCAGCAGCCGTACAGGGGATAGCAATCAGCCCCAGCATTTT
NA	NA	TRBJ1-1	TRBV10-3	CAISPGRENTEAFF	TGTGCCATCAGTCCCGGACGGGAGAACACTGAAGCTTTCTTT
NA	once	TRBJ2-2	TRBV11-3	CASRGAAGELFF	TGTGCCAGCCGGGGGGCGGCCGGGGAGCTGTTTTTT
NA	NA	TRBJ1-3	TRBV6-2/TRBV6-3	CASSYSSGASSGNTIYF	TGTGCCAGCAGTTACTCCAGCGGTGCCTCCTCTGGAAACACCATATATTTT
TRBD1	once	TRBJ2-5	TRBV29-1	CSVTGTGAKETQYF	TGCAGCGTCACAGGGACAGGGGCCAAAGAGACCCAGTACTTC
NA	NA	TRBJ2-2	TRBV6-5	CASSPDWARTGELFF	TGTGCCAGCAGTCCGGACTGGGCTCGGACCGGGGAGCTGTTTTTT
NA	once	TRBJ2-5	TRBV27	CASSLRYGGETQYF	TGTGCCAGCAGTCTCCGTTATGGAGGCGAGACCCAGTACTTC
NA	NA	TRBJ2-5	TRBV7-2	CASSLARLETQYF	TGTGCCAGCAGCTTGGCTAGATTGGAGACCCAGTACTTC
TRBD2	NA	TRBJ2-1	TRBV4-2	CASSQDGGGTYNEQFF	TGTGCCAGCAGCCAAGACGGGGGAGGGACCTACAATGAGCAGTTCTTC
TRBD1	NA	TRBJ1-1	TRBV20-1	CSASGRTGGANTEAFF	TGCAGTGCTAGTGGTCGGACAGGGGGCGCGAACACTGAAGCTTTCTTT
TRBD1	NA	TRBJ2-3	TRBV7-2	CASSPGQAHGDTQYF	TGTGCCAGCAGCCCTGGACAGGCTCATGGGGATACGCAGTATTTT
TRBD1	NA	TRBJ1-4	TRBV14	CASSQRQGWDEKLFF	TGTGCCAGCAGCCAGCGACAGGGATGGGATGAAAAACTGTTTTTT
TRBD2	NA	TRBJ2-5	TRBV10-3	CAISESRLAGGRDQETQYF	TGTGCCATCAGTGAGTCAAGACTAGCGGGGGGGCGGGACCAAGAGACCCAGTACTTC
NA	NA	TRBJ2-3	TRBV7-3	CASSPGRDTQYF	TGTGCCAGCAGCCCTGGCAGGGATACGCAGTATTTT
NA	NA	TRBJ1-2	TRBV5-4	CASSSMGGYTF	TGTGCCAGCAGCTCGATGGGAGGCTACACCTTC
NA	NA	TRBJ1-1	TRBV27	CASSLAGTVNTEAFF	TGTGCCAGCAGTTTAGCAGGGACGGTGAACACTGAAGCTTTCTTT
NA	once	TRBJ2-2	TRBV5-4	CASSLDTAGESTGELFF	TGTGCCAGCAGCTTAGATACGGCAGGGGAGTCGACCGGGGAGCTGTTTTTT
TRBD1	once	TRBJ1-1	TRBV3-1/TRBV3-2	CASSPNLGQALNTEAFF	TGTGCCAGCAGCCCGAATCTCGGACAGGCGCTGAACACTGAAGCTTTCTTT
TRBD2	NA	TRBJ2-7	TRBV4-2	CASSPDIPGTISDYEQYF	TGTGCCAGCAGCCCCGATATCCCGGGGACTATCTCTGACTACGAGCAGTACTTC
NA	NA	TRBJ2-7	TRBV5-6	CASSFASSTSEQYF	TGTGCCAGCAGCTTTGCTTCCTCGACTTCCGAGCAGTACTTC
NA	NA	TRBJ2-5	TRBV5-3	CARSLEDRQETQYF	TGTGCCAGAAGCTTGGAAGACCGACAAGAGACCCAGTACTTC
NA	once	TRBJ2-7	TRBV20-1	CSGAGRTEQYF	TGCAGTGGGGCGGGCAGGACCGAGCAGTACTTC
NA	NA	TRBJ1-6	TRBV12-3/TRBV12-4	CASSLNSKSPLHF	TGTGCCAGCAGTTTAAACAGTAAATCACCCCTCCACTTT
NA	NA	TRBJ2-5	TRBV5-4	CASSLQRETQYF	TGTGCCAGCAGCCTTCAAAGGGAGACCCAGTACTTC
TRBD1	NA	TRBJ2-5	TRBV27	CASSLKGYVPGGLVDRRETQYF	TGTGCCAGCAGTTTAAAGGGTTATGTGCCAGGGGGCCTTGTTGATCGACGGGAGACCCAGTACTTC
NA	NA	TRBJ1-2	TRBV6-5	CASSRDIGYGYTF	TGTGCCAGCAGCCGGGACATCGGGTATGGCTACACCTTC